The clone carrying this T cell receptor beta chain was seen many times. Its antigen is as yet unknown. V was trimmed by 5 bases and J by 2 bases, leaving 18 bases between them. CDR3 length: 16 residues. The V gene's germline CDR1 is MNHEY and CDR2 SVGEGT. This sample was included in a study of T cell repertoires in cytomegalovirus infection. At the level of the study: Matching HLA type and CMV infection were both indicated by public TCR beta signatures. Study-wide results and caveats: Using cumulative public TCR beta family frequency, the authors identified those who carried CMV together with the relevant HLA. The response measured ex vivo was dominated by TCR beta clonotypes (HLA-C-restricted and CMV-specific).

MiXCR, applied by TCRdb to the reads, yields one record per CDR3 protein. The table includes about 260,000 distinct CDR3 sequences, around 15% detected once. V and J are TRBV6-2 or TRBV6-3 and TRBJ2-5; weak D call: TRBD1 (5 bases). The specimen sequenced was PBMCs. The sequence was collected from a human donor in good health (CMV status not recorded). Some clones in this sample may be carry-over from other donors' samples. The CDR3 loop is CASSKRTTSPQETQYF. The CDR3 DNA sequence: TGTGCCAGCAGTAAACGGACAACCAGTCCACAAGAGACCCAGTACTTC.